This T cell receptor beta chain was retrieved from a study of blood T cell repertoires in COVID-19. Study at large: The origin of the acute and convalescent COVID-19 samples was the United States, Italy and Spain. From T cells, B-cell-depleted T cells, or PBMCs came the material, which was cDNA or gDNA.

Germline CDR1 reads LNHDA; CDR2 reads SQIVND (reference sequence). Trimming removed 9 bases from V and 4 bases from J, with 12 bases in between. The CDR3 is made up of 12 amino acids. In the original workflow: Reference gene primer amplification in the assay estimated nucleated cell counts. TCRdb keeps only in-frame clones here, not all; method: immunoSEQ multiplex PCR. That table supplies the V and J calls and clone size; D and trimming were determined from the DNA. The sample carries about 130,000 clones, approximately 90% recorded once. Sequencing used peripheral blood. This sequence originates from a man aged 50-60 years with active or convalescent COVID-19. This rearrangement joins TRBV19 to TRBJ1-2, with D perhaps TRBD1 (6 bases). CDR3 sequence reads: CASHDRPYGYTF. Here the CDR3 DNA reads TGTGCCAGCCACGACAGGCCCTATGGCTACACCTTC.